A selection of T cell receptor beta chains follows, all from one sample in a study of blood T cell repertoires in COVID-19. Profiled with immunoSEQ multiplex PCR; TCRdb holds only in-frame clones, not every one. The sample includes some 68,000 clones, 86% seen only once; the top ten take about 4.3%. Sequenced input: peripheral blood. These receptors all come from a man aged 45-65 years with active COVID-19. Both conserved end residues are part of each CDR3. Each record gives: clone size, V gene, D gene, J gene, CDR3 DNA, CDR3 protein. The D gene is left open where the match is weak. The listing skips clone size in some rows; elsewhere it reads once, few, many or a size class.

few	TRBV2	NA	TRBJ2-7	TGTGCCAGCAGTGAGTCTGTATCCTACGAGCAGTACTTC	CASSESVSYEQYF
NA	TRBV28	NA	TRBJ1-5	TGTGCCAGCACCCTATCTGGGGGGTGGGGCAATCAGCCCCAGCATTTT	CASTLSGGWGNQPQHF
NA	TRBV15	NA	TRBJ2-1	TGTGCCACCAGCAGGGGAGGTCGTTATGGGGATGAGCAGTTCTTC	CATSRGGRYGDEQFF
once	TRBV9	NA	TRBJ2-3	TGTGCCAGCAGCGTAGGAAGGGGGGGTAGTATCTCTAGCACAGATACGCAGTATTTT	CASSVGRGGSISSTDTQYF
NA	TRBV5-1	TRBD1	TRBJ2-7	TGCGCCAGCAGCTTGATTCAGGGGGCGGGATACGAGCAGTACTTC	CASSLIQGAGYEQYF
NA	TRBV24-1	NA	TRBJ2-3	TGTGCCACCAGTGACGGGGGTCCGAATACGCAGTATTTT	CATSDGGPNTQYF
NA	TRBV5-1	NA	TRBJ2-2	TGCGCCAGCAGTAACGTGAGCACCGGGGAGCTGTTTTTT	CASSNVSTGELFF
NA	TRBV7-2	NA	TRBJ1-3	TGTGCCAGCAGCCCGCGTCTGGCCGCGGGAGCCTCTGGAAACACCATATATTTT	CASSPRLAAGASGNTIYF
NA	TRBV5-4	TRBD1	TRBJ1-3	TGTGCCAGCAGGCCAGGGGGCTCTGGAAACACCATATATTTT	CASRPGGSGNTIYF
NA	TRBV5-6	TRBD1	TRBJ2-7	TGTGCCAGCAGCCGGACCGGGACAGGGGCCCACGAGCAGTACTTC	CASSRTGTGAHEQYF
NA	TRBV9	NA	TRBJ2-3	TGTGCCAGCAGCGTAGCTCCAGGGGCAGATACGCAGTATTTT	CASSVAPGADTQYF
NA	TRBV7-9	TRBD1	TRBJ1-2	TGTGCCAGCAGCCACGGGACAGGGAGCTATGGCTACACCTTC	CASSHGTGSYGYTF
NA	TRBV18	TRBD1	TRBJ1-2	TGTGCCAGCTCATCGCTCACTCAGGGGGGCTATGGCTACACCTTC	CASSSLTQGGYGYTF
NA	TRBV19	NA	TRBJ2-6	TGTGCCAGTAAAAGACAGGTCTATGGGGCCAACGTCCTGACTTTC	CASKRQVYGANVLTF
NA	TRBV10-3	TRBD1	TRBJ1-2	TGTGCCATCAGTAGTCCGGGACAGGGCAACTATGGCTACACCTTC	CAISSPGQGNYGYTF
NA	TRBV19	NA	TRBJ1-2	TGTGCCAGTAGTCCACACCAGGGGAACTATGGCTACACCTTC	CASSPHQGNYGYTF
NA	TRBV4-2	TRBD2	TRBJ2-7	TGTGCCAGCAGCCAACTAGCGGGGGGCTCCTACGAGCAGTACTTC	CASSQLAGGSYEQYF
NA	TRBV6-1	NA	TRBJ2-1	TGTGCCAGCAGTGGCTCCTGGGGAGGGGGGGGATACAATGAGCAGTTCTTC	CASSGSWGGGGYNEQFF
NA	TRBV5-5	TRBD1	TRBJ1-2	TGTGCCAGCAGCTGGGACAGGGGTGACTATGGCTACACCTTC	CASSWDRGDYGYTF
NA	TRBV30	TRBD2	TRBJ2-7	TGTGCCTGGAGTTTAATGACTAGCTCCCACGAGCAGTACTTC	CAWSLMTSSHEQYF
NA	TRBV4-3	TRBD2	TRBJ2-3	TGCGCCAGCAGCCAAGATCTAGCGGGAGCCACAGATACGCAGTATTTT	CASSQDLAGATDTQYF
NA	TRBV10-3	TRBD2	TRBJ2-7	TGTGCCATCAGTGATGAAGAGGCGGGGGAATCCTACGAGCAGTACTTC	CAISDEEAGESYEQYF
few	TRBV18	NA	TRBJ1-5	TGTGCCAGCTCACCCAACAATGATCAGCCCCAGCATTTT	CASSPNNDQPQHF
NA	TRBV3-1/TRBV3-2	TRBD2	TRBJ2-5	TGTGCCAGCAGCCAAACCAGCGGGAGCCAAGAGACCCAGTACTTC	CASSQTSGSQETQYF
NA	TRBV15	TRBD2	TRBJ2-4	TGTGCCACCAGCCGTGGGGCGGGGGGAAAAAACATTCAGTACTTC	CATSRGAGGKNIQYF
NA	TRBV15	NA	TRBJ1-1	TGTGCCACCAGCAGAGATCCGGAACAGCCGTTGGTGGACACTGAAGCTTTCTTT	CATSRDPEQPLVDTEAFF
NA	TRBV5-1	NA	TRBJ2-7	TGCGCCAGCAGGTTGGACACGCACCACGAGCAGTACTTC	CASRLDTHHEQYF